Presented here are 9 T cell receptor beta chains from one specimen sequenced in a study of control samples from healthy donors and cancer patients. TCRdb's table, derived via immunoSEQ multiplex PCR, lists solely in-frame clones and lacks some. There are over 60,000 clones in the sample; roughly 85% occur only once, and approximately 5% lies in the top ten. Sequenced material: blood. Receptors were obtained from a man aged 40-49 years in good health.

Comment on this clone: Other DNA sequences in this specimen translate into the identical CDR3. DNA of the CDR3: TGTGCCAGCAGCTTAGTTTCCGGGAACACTGAAGCTTTCTTT. This codes for CASSLVSGNTEAFF. The genes are TRBV7-8 and TRBJ1-1; D uncertain. This CDR3 comprises 14 residues. The germline gives CDR1 SGHVS, CDR2 FQNEAQ. V was trimmed by 1 base and J by 1 base, leaving 7 bases between them.

The rearrangement joins TRBV24-1 to TRBJ1-2, with D hard to call. The CDR3 is made up of 11 amino acids. CDR1 and CDR2 from the germline V gene are KGHDR and SFDVKD. V lost 7 bases and J 7 bases, leaving 9 bases between the germline ends. As DNA, the CDR3 is TGTGCCACCAGCGAACTGGGTGGCTACACCTTC. Protein product: CATSELGGYTF.

The rearrangement uses TRBV3-1 (or the pseudogene TRBV3-2) and TRBJ1-4; TRBD1 matches at 7 bases. Germline CDR1 LGHDT, CDR2 YNNKEL (reference sequence). Germline trimming cut 3 bases from V and 0 bases from J; bases unmatched to any gene: 19. The CDR3 has 21 residues. The CDR3 reads CASSHNTRDRNRSATNEKLFF. The CDR3 nucleotides are TGTGCCAGCAGCCACAACACGCGGGACAGAAACCGGTCCGCAACTAATGAAAAACTGTTTTTT.

The CDR3 DNA reads TGTGCCAGCAGCTTATATCCCCCAAAAGGGAATTCACCCCTCCACTTT. This sequence encodes CASSLYPPKGNSPLHF. The V call is TRBV7-2, the J call TRBJ1-6; unclear D gene. Germline V gene sequence: CDR1 SGHTA, CDR2 FQGNSA. Trimming shortened V by 2 bases and J by 7 bases, and 15 bases separated the two germline ends. The CDR3 is 16 residues long.

This chain uses TRBV19 with TRBJ2-7; 9 bases match TRBD1. CDR1 is LNHDA, CDR2 SQIVND, per germline (reference sequence). The CDR3 sequence is 14 residues long. The V and J ends lost 5 bases and 4 bases, in that order; junction bases with no gene match: 6. This CDR3 reads CASSPGQGNYEQYF. CDR3 coding DNA: TGTGCCAGTAGTCCGGGACAGGGAAATTACGAGCAGTACTTC.

V is TRBV4-3 and J is TRBJ2-2, with D unclear. Trimming stripped 1 base from V and 4 bases from J, with 13 bases between. The CDR3 has 16 residues. Germline values: CDR1 LGHNA, CDR2 YSLEER. The CDR3: CASSQGFGVATGELFF. The CDR3 DNA is TGCGCCAGCAGCCAAGGATTCGGAGTGGCCACCGGGGAGCTGTTTTTT.

V usage is TRBV10-3 and J usage is TRBJ2-1; 10 bases fit TRBD2. The germline CDR1 and CDR2 sequences are ENHRY and SYGVKD. Unmatched junction bases numbered 8, after V lost 0 bases and J lost 0 bases. This CDR3 region has 19 residues. The CDR3 DNA reads as TGTGCCATCAGTGAGTCGGGGGGACTAGCGAAAAGCTCCTACAATGAGCAGTTCTTC. Protein sequence: CAISESGGLAKSSYNEQFF.

The chain is built from TRBV2 and TRBJ2-1; the match to TRBD2 covers 13 bases. CDR1 SNHLY and CDR2 FYNNEI come from the germline V gene. This CDR3 comprises 16 residues. Trimming removed 2 bases from V and 7 bases from J; junction bases left unmatched: 5. CDR3 coding DNA: TGTGCCAGCAGTGAACTGACTAGCGGGAGGCAGAATGAGCAGTTCTTC. Protein sequence: CASSELTSGRQNEQFF.

The V and J genes are TRBV25-1 and TRBJ1-1; TRBD1 agrees at 11 bases. The V gene's germline CDR1 is MGHDK and CDR2 SYGVNS. Germline trimming cut 10 bases from V and 4 bases from J; bases unmatched to any gene: 5. The CDR3 runs 13 residues. The CDR3 DNA reads as TGTGCCACCCGGACAGGGGGCTTCACTGAAGCTTTCTTT. It specifies CATRTGGFTEAFF.